A selection of T cell receptor beta chains follows, all from one sample in a study of tumor and adjacent non-tumor tissue in lung cancer. One entry per CDR3 protein results from TCRdb running MiXCR on the multiplex PCR reads. The profile shows about 43,000 distinct CDR3 sequences, 60% of them singletons. Sequenced input: distant non-tumor lung tissue. The source is a man in his forties or fifties with non-small cell lung cancer. CDR3s include the opening cysteine and the closing phenylalanine or tryptophan.

TRBV6-6	TRBJ2-1	CASSTKFWGGNEQFF
TRBV11-2	TRBJ2-7	CVTSLALPGQASVQYF
TRBV5-4	TRBJ2-7	CDSSLERDSSYKQYF
TRBV30	TRBJ2-2	CAPDRYTGELFF
TRBV11-2	TRBJ1-1	CASTSLTEAFF
TRBV11-2	TRBJ2-1	CASSQERGKQFF
TRBV5-1	TRBJ2-5	CASSIRQGRETQYF
TRBV5-1	TRBJ2-2	CASSLTGVWNTGELFF
TRBV11-2	TRBJ2-7	CASTTQGSNYEQYF
TRBV7-8	TRBJ1-5	CAISLASRAGVQPQHF
TRBV4-2	TRBJ2-7	CASIQSAGLLYEQYF
TRBV30	TRBJ2-5	CAWSGTSGATQYF
TRBV6-1	TRBJ2-7	CASSEAGQWARYEQYF
TRBV4-1	TRBJ2-1	CARSQGETQDEQFF
TRBV12-3/TRBV12-4	TRBJ2-4	CASSLGTGWGIQYF
TRBV7-9	TRBJ1-1	CASSSDIPEAFF